These 8 T cell receptor beta chains were sequenced from one sample in a study of sequential checkpoint blockade in melanoma. Profiling relied on immunoSEQ multiplex PCR, and the TCRdb table lists in-frame clones only, not all of them. This table holds about 20,000 clones, roughly 28% found once. Treatment in this sample: randomized to nivolumab then ipilimumab (arm A) or the reverse (arm B). The source was tumor tissue (inferred from file names), collected from a patient given nivolumab and ipilimumab in sequence. The receptors shown here come from a human donor with melanoma.

This clone was counted only a few times. The V gene is TRBV28, the J gene TRBJ2-2; the match to TRBD2 covers 8 bases. The germline CDR1 and CDR2 sequences are MDHEN and SYDVKM. V lost 6 bases, J lost 7 bases, and 1 base stayed unmatched. This CDR3 contains 12 residues. The DNA for the CDR3 is TGTGCCAGCAGGACTAGCGTCGGGGAGCTGTTTTTT. Its protein product is CASRTSVGELFF.

This sequence joins TRBV5-1 and TRBJ2-1; unclear D gene. Trimming took 0 bases from V and 7 from J, leaving 11 bases between them. In germline, CDR1 is SGHRS, CDR2 YFSETQ. The length of the CDR3 is 14 residues. CDR3: CASSLAGGGNEQFF. Written as DNA, the CDR3 is TGCGCCAGCAGCTTGGCGGGTGGTGGGAATGAGCAGTTCTTC.

This clone was detected a few times. The chain links TRBV28 to TRBJ2-7; 12 positions match TRBD2. Germline V gives CDR1 MDHEN, CDR2 SYDVKM. Unmatched junction bases numbered 5, after V lost 5 bases and J lost 3 bases. The CDR3 has 15 amino acids. CDR3 protein: CASSRTSGADYEQYF. CDR3 DNA sequence: TGTGCCAGCAGTCGGACTAGCGGGGCGGACTACGAGCAGTACTTC.

This clone is a singleton in its sample. The J gene is TRBJ2-2, the V gene TRBV18; D remains ambiguous. V was shortened by 6 bases and J by 4 bases, with 15 bases between the two germline ends. Germline V gene data show CDR1 as KGHSH and CDR2 as LQKENI. CDR3 length: 15 residues. Here the CDR3 reads CASSPDQYSTGELFF. The CDR3 coding sequence is TGTGCCAGCTCGCCCGACCAGTACAGCACCGGGGAGCTGTTTTTT.

The J gene is TRBJ1-5, the V gene TRBV11-3, with D unresolved. The V end lost 1 base, the J end lost 2 bases, and 9 bases lay between the germline ends. This CDR3 has 15 residues. The germline gives CDR1 SGHNT, CDR2 YENEEA. The CDR3 bases are TGTGCCAGCAGCTTAGGGGGTCTCGGCAATCAGCCCCAGCATTTT. The encoded protein is CASSLGGLGNQPQHF. Using reference TRBV11-3 and TRBJ1-5 for the parts outside the CDR3, the full variable domain is EAGVVQSPRYKIIEKKQPVAFWCNPISGHNTLYWYLQNLGQGPELLIRYENEEAVDDSQLPKDRFSAERLKGVDSTLKIQPAELGDSAVYLCASSLGGLGNQPQHFGDGTRLSIL.

The chain has TRBV6-8 and TRBJ2-3; 9 nucleotides match TRBD1. The ends lost 5 bases at V and 3 bases at J; junction bases unmatched: 6. The CDR3 extends over 15 amino acids. Looked up from germline, CDR1 is MNHGY and CDR2 is SAAAGT. The CDR3 reads CASSPDRGLTDTQYF. The CDR3 DNA reads as TGTGCCAGCAGTCCGGACAGGGGATTGACAGATACGCAGTATTTT.

Only a few counts were recorded for this clone. The V and J genes are TRBV6-8 and TRBJ2-5; 11 bases are shared with TRBD2. The CDR3 has 15 amino acids. From germline, CDR1 is MNHGY and CDR2 SAAAGT. V lost 7 bases to trimming and J lost 4 bases; unmatched junction nucleotides: 8. CDR3 nucleotides: TGTGCCAGCACTGTAGCGGGAGGGCCAATAGAGACCCAGTACTTC. Its translation: CASTVAGGPIETQYF.

This clone was seen a few times. V usage is TRBV11-3 and J usage is TRBJ2-1; no clear D gene. This CDR3 is built from 18 residues. V lost 2 bases to trimming and J lost 2 bases, with 19 bases between them. CDR1 and CDR2 (germline): SGHNT, YENEEA. The DNA of the CDR3 is TGTGCCAGCAGCTTATTAACGGGTATCGGAAACGCCTACAATGAGCAGTTCTTC. Residues: CASSLLTGIGNAYNEQFF.